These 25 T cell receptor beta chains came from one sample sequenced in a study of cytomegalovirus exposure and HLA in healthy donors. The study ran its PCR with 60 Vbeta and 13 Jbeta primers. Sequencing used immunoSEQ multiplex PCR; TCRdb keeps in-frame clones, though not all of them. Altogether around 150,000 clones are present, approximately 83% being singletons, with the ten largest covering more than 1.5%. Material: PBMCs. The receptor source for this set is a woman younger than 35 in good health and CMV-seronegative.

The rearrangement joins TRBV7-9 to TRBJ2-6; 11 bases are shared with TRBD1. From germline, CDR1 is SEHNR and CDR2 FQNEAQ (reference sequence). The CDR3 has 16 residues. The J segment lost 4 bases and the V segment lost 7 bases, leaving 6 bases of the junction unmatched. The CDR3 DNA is TGTGCCAGCACTGGACAGGGGGCGCTCGGGGCCAACGTCCTGACTTTC. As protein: CASTGQGALGANVLTF.

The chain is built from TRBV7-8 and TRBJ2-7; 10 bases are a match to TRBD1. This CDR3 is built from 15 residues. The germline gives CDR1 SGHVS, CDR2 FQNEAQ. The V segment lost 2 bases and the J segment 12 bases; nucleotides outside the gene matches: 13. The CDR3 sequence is CASSLTGTGVETRYF. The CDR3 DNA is TGTGCCAGCAGCTTAACAGGGACAGGGGTCGAGACGCGGTACTTC.

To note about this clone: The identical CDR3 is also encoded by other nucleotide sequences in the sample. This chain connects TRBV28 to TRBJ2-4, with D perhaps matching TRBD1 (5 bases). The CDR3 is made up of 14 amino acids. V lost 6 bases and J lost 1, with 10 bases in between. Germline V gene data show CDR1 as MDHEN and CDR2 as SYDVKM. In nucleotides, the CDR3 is TGTGCCAGCAGCCTCCAGGGTGCCAAAAACATTCAGTACTTC. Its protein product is CASSLQGAKNIQYF.

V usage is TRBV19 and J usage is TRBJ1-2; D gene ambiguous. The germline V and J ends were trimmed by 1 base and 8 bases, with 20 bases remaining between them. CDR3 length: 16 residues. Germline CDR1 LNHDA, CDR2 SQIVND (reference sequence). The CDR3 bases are TGTGCCAGTAGTATAGGGCCCCAGGCCGGAGGGAACGGCTACACCTTC. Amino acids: CASSIGPQAGGNGYTF.

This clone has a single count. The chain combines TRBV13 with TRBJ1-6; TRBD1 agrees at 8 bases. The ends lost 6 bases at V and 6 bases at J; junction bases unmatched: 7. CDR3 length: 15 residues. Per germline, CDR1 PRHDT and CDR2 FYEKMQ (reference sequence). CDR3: CASRYGTGLNSPLHF. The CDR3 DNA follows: TGTGCCAGCAGGTACGGGACAGGACTTAATTCACCCCTCCACTTT.

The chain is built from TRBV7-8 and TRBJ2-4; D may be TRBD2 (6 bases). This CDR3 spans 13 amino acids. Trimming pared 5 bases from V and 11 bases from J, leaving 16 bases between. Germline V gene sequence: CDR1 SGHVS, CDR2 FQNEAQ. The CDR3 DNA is TGTGCCAGCAGCCCCTCCGGAGGGTCTTTTCAGTACTTC. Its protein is CASSPSGGSFQYF.

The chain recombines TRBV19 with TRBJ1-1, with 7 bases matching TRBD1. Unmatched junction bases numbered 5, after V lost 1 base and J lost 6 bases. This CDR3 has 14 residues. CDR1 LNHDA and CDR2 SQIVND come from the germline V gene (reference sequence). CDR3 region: CASSIGGQLAEAFF. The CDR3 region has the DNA TGTGCCAGTAGTATAGGGGGACAGCTAGCTGAAGCTTTCTTT.

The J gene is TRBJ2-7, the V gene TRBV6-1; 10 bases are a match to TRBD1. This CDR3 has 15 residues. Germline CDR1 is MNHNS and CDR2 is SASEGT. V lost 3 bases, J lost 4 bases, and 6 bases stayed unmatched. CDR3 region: CASSDRQGARYEQYF. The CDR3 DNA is TGTGCCAGCAGTGATAGACAGGGGGCTAGGTACGAGCAGTACTTC.

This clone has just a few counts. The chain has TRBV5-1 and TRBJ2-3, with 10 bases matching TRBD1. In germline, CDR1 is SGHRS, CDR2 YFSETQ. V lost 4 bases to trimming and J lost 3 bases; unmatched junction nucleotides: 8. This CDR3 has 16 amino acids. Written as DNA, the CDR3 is TGCGCCAGCAGCCTCCAGACAGGGGGCGTTACAGATACGCAGTATTTT. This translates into CASSLQTGGVTDTQYF.

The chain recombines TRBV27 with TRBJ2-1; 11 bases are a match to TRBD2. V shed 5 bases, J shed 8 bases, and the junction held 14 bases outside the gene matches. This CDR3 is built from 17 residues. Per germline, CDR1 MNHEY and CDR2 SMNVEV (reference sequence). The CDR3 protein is CASSPRLLAGVADEQFF. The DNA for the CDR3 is TGTGCCAGCAGTCCCCGATTACTAGCGGGGGTAGCGGATGAGCAGTTCTTC.

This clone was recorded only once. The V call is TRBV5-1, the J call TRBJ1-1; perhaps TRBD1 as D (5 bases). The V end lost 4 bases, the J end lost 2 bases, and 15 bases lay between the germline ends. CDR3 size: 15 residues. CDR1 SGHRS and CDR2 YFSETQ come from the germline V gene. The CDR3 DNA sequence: TGCGCCAGCAGCCCGCGCCATCAGGGAAACACTGAAGCTTTCTTT. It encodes CASSPRHQGNTEAFF.

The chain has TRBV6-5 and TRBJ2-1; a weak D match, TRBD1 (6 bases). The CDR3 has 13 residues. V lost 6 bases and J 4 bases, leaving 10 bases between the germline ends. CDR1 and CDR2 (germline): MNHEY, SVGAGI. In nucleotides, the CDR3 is TGTGCCAGCAGAGACACAGGGTACAATGAGCAGTTCTTC. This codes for CASRDTGYNEQFF.

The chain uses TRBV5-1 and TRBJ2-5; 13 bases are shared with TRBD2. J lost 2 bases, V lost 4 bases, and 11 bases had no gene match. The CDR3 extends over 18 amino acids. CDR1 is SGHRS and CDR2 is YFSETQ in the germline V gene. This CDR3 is CASSQGTSGALWQETQYF. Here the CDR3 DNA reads TGCGCCAGCAGCCAGGGGACTAGCGGGGCCTTATGGCAAGAGACCCAGTACTTC.

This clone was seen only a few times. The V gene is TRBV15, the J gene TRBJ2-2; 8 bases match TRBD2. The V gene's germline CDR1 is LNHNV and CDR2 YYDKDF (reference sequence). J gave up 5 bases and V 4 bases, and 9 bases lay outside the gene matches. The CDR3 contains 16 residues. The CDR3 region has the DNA TGTGCCACCAGCATCGGACTAGCAGCCGAAACCGGGGAGCTGTTTTTT. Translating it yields CATSIGLAAETGELFF.

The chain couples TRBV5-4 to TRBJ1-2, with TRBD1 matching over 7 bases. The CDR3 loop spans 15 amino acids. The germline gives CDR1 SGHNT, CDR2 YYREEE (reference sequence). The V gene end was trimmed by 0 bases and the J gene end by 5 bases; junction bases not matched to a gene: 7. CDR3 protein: CASSLGDSIPYGYTF. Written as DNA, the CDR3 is TGTGCCAGCAGCTTGGGGGACAGCATCCCATATGGCTACACCTTC.

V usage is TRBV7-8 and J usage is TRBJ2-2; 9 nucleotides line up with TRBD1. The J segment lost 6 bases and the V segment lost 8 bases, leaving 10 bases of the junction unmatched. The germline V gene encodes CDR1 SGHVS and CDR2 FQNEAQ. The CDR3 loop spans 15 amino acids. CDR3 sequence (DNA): TGTGCCAGCGGCCGGGACAGGGCGGTCGCCGGGGAGCTGTTTTTT. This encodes CASGRDRAVAGELFF.

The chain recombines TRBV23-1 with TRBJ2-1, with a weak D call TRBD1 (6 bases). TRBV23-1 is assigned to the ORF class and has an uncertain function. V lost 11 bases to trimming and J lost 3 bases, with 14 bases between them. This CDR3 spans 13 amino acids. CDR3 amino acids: CAGTDRSYNEQFF. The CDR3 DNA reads TGCGCCGGCACTGACAGGAGCTACAATGAGCAGTTCTTC.

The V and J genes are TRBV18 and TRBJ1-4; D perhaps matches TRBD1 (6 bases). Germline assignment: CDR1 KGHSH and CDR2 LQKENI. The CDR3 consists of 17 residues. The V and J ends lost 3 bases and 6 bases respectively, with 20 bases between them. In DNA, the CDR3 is TGTGCCAGCTCACCGAAAGTCAGGGGTAGGGTGGATGAAAAACTGTTTTTT. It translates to CASSPKVRGRVDEKLFF.

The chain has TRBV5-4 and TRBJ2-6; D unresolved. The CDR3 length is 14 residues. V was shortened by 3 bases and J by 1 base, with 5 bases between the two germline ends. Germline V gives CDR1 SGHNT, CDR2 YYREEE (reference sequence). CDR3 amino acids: CASSSRSGANVLTF. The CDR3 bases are TGTGCCAGCAGCTCCAGATCTGGGGCCAACGTCCTGACTTTC.

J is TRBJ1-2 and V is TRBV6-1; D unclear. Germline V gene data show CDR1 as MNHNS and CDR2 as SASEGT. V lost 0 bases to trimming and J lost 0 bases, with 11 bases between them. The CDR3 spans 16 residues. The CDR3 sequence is CASSEALTIANYGYTF. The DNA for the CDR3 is TGTGCCAGCAGTGAAGCTCTGACAATCGCTAACTATGGCTACACCTTC.

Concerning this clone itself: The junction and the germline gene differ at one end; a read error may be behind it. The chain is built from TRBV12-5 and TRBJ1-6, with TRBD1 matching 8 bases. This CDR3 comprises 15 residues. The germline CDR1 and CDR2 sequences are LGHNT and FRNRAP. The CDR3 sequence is CASGLVPAGGPPLGF. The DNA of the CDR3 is TGTGCTAGTGGTTTGGTACCGGCAGGGGGCCCCCCCCTCGGCTTT.

The CDR3, as DNA: TGTGCCATCAGTGACCGGGGTGGAAGGGCAGCCAAAAACATTCAGTACTTC. This gives the protein CAISDRGGRAAKNIQYF. The chain joins TRBV10-3 to TRBJ2-4; weak D call: TRBD2 (5 bases). The ends were cut back, 3 bases at V and 0 bases at J, with 15 bases in the middle. The CDR3 spans 17 residues. Looked up from germline, CDR1 is ENHRY and CDR2 is SYGVKD.

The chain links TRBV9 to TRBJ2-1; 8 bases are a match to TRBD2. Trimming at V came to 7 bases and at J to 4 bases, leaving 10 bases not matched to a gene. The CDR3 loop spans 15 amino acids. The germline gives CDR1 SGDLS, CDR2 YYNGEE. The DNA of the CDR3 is TGTGCCAGCGCGGCGGGAGCGGGGGAGTACAATGAGCAGTTCTTC. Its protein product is CASAAGAGEYNEQFF.

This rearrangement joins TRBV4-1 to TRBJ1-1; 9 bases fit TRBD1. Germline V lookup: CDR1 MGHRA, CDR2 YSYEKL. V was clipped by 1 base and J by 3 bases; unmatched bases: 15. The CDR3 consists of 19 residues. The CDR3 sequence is CASSQGGLLQGATDTEAFF. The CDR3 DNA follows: TGCGCCAGCAGCCAAGGAGGATTGCTACAGGGGGCAACTGACACTGAAGCTTTCTTT.

CDR3 nucleotide sequence: TGTGCCAGCAGTGGAGGGAGCCAAGAGACCCAGTACTTC. This gives the protein CASSGGSQETQYF. The J gene is TRBJ2-5, the V gene TRBV2, with D possibly TRBD2 on 5 matching bases. Germline assignment: CDR1 SNHLY and CDR2 FYNNEI. V was clipped by 4 bases and J by 1 base, with 7 bases between them. The length of the CDR3 is 13 residues.